A selection of T cell receptor beta chains follows, all from one sample in a study of blood T cells in healthy people across ages. TCRdb analysed the 5' RACE reads with MiXCR anew, one entry per CDR3 protein. The data hold about 570,000 distinct CDR3 sequences, with 25% to 30% observed a single time. Sequencing was done on a sample of blood. These receptor sequences come from a woman in her seventies in good health. Each CDR3 is given with its conserved first and last residue. A D gene is named only where the DNA matches it firmly. Where a row states a size, it is once, few, many or the class of an expanded clone; other rows omit it.

CSATKGGDIQYF,TGCAGTGCTACGAAAGGGGGAGACATTCAGTACTTC,TRBV20-1,TRBJ2-4,.,.
CASSTSSGDEQYF,TGTGCCAGCAGCACATCTAGCGGGGACGAGCAGTACTTC,TRBV21-1,TRBJ2-7,few,.
CAISRDRESGNTIYF,TGTGCCATCAGCCGGGACAGGGAGTCTGGAAACACCATATATTTT,TRBV10-3,TRBJ1-3,.,TRBD1
CASSQGTSGGASETQHF,TGTGCCAGCAGCCAAGGAACTAGCGGGGGGGCTTCGGAGACCCAGCACTTC,TRBV3-1,TRBJ2-5,few,TRBD2
CSAFSGSGGPTDTQYF,TGCAGTGCTTTTTCTGGTAGCGGGGGTCCCACAGATACGCAGTATTTT,TRBV20-1,TRBJ2-3,.,TRBD2
CASSKANAEGNEQFF,TGTGCCAGCAGCAAAGCCAATGCCGAGGGCAATGAGCAGTTCTTC,TRBV21-1,TRBJ2-1,few,.
CASSRQGAETQYF,TGTGCCAGCAGTCGACAGGGTGCGGAGACCCAGTACTTC,TRBV27,TRBJ2-5,many,TRBD1
CASSLPGQAYGYTF,TGTGCCAGCAGCCTCCCGGGACAGGCCTATGGCTACACCTTC,TRBV3-1,TRBJ1-2,.,TRBD1
CASRETASYGYTF,TGTGCCAGCAGGGAGACAGCCTCCTATGGCTACACCTTC,TRBV6-2/TRBV6-3,TRBJ1-2,.,.
CASSRPGQGPGMGNTIYF,TGTGCCAGCAGCCGGCCCGGACAGGGGCCTGGAATGGGAAACACCATATATTTT,TRBV4-2,TRBJ1-3,few,TRBD1
CASRYTGYAETQYF,TGTGCCAGCCGCTATACAGGGTACGCAGAGACCCAGTACTTC,TRBV10-3,TRBJ2-5,few,.
CSARIQEAFRDGELFF,TGCAGTGCTAGAATTCAGGAGGCTTTTCGGGACGGGGAGCTGTTTTTT,TRBV20-1,TRBJ2-2,.,.
CASSLVQGAKNIQYF,TGTGCCAGCAGCTTAGTCCAGGGGGCCAAAAACATTCAGTACTTC,TRBV7-2,TRBJ2-4,few,.
CASSPFKTGGADNEQFF,TGTGCCAGCAGCCCCTTTAAAACAGGGGGCGCAGATAATGAGCAGTTCTTC,TRBV28,TRBJ2-1,.,TRBD1
CASSPPTGGQAEAFF,TGTGCCAGCAGTCCCCCGACAGGGGGACAGGCTGAAGCTTTCTTT,TRBV27,TRBJ1-1,.,TRBD1
CASSQASAGAPTDTQYF,TGCGCCAGCAGCCAGGCCAGCGCGGGGGCCCCCACAGATACGCAGTATTTT,TRBV4-3,TRBJ2-3,few,.
CASSEGHYGYTF,TGTGCCAGCAGCGAAGGTCACTATGGCTACACCTTC,TRBV6-1,TRBJ1-2,few,.
CSVRGTIGGGASDTQYF,TGCAGCGTGAGGGGAACAATTGGCGGGGGGGCCTCAGATACGCAGTATTTT,TRBV29-1,TRBJ2-3,.,TRBD2
CAWSRGGRVSGNTIYF,TGTGCCTGGAGTCGCGGGGGTCGGGTCTCTGGAAACACCATATATTTT,TRBV30,TRBJ1-3,few,.
CASSLPRGGWNEQFF,TGTGCCAGCAGCCTCCCGCGGGGGGGCTGGAATGAGCAGTTCTTC,TRBV14,TRBJ2-1,.,TRBD2
CASSRTGFNEQYF,TGTGCCAGCAGCCGGACAGGGTTCAACGAGCAGTACTTC,TRBV3-1,TRBJ2-7,.,TRBD1
CATSRDPTGTAGNTIYF,TGTGCCACCAGCAGAGATCCGACAGGGACCGCCGGAAACACCATATATTTT,TRBV15,TRBJ1-3,few,TRBD1
CSVRVALNTGELFF,TGCAGCGTTCGGGTGGCTCTGAACACCGGGGAGCTGTTTTTT,TRBV29-1,TRBJ2-2,few,.
CASSQDTAGYFKNIQYF,TGCGCCAGCAGCCAAGATACAGCGGGGTACTTCAAAAACATTCAGTACTTC,TRBV4-1,TRBJ2-4,.,TRBD2
CASSLAFGGDLSTEAFF,TGTGCCAGCAGCTTAGCGTTTGGGGGGGACCTGAGCACTGAAGCTTTCTTT,TRBV7-2,TRBJ1-1,.,.
CSARRTSGGTTGELFF,TGCAGTGCTAGAAGGACTAGCGGGGGGACCACCGGGGAGCTGTTTTTT,TRBV20-1,TRBJ2-2,few,TRBD2
CSVRWGGQTYEQYF,TGCAGCGTTCGATGGGGGGGCCAGACCTACGAGCAGTACTTC,TRBV29-1,TRBJ2-7,few,.
CATSDSGIEAFF,TGTGCCACCAGTGACTCAGGGATTGAAGCTTTCTTT,TRBV24-1,TRBJ1-1,many,.
CAGSLNSAGGNTGELFF,TGTGCCGGCAGCTTAAATTCAGCGGGGGGGAACACCGGGGAGCTGTTTTTT,TRBV7-6,TRBJ2-2,.,TRBD2
CASSQGEFPGEQFF,TGCGCCAGCAGCCAAGGGGAGTTCCCCGGTGAGCAGTTCTTC,TRBV4-3,TRBJ2-1,.,.
CASSWGQGGDTQYF,TGTGCCAGCAGCTGGGGACAGGGGGGGGATACGCAGTATTTT,TRBV5-4,TRBJ2-3,.,TRBD1
CSVARATNEKLFF,TGCAGCGTGGCCCGAGCAACTAATGAAAAACTGTTTTTT,TRBV29-1,TRBJ1-4,many,.
CASSPGTGNSGANVLTF,TGCGCCAGCAGCCCAGGGACAGGGAACTCTGGGGCCAACGTCCTGACTTTC,TRBV5-1,TRBJ2-6,.,TRBD1
CAWISPGQGYEAFF,TGTGCCTGGATCTCCCCGGGACAGGGATATGAAGCTTTCTTT,TRBV30,TRBJ1-1,few,TRBD1
CASSERIGSQETQYF,TGTGCCAGCAGTGAGCGAATAGGCTCCCAAGAGACCCAGTACTTC,TRBV6-1,TRBJ2-5,.,.
CASSLGLDRAYEQYF,TGTGCCAGCAGTCTAGGTTTGGACAGGGCCTACGAGCAGTACTTC,TRBV9,TRBJ2-7,.,TRBD1
CAWSVQGYGYGYTF,TGTGCCTGGAGTGTACAGGGTTATGGCTATGGCTACACCTTC,TRBV30,TRBJ1-2,.,.
CASSLLGTQETQYF,TGCGCCAGCAGCTTGTTAGGGACCCAAGAGACCCAGTACTTC,TRBV5-1,TRBJ2-5,few,.
CSARSVSSGNTDTQYF,TGCAGTGCTCGTTCGGTGTCTAGCGGAAACACAGATACGCAGTATTTT,TRBV20-1,TRBJ2-3,.,TRBD2
CASSFHLGVGAKNIQYF,TGCGCCAGCAGCTTCCACCTTGGAGTAGGAGCCAAAAACATTCAGTACTTC,TRBV5-1,TRBJ2-4,.,.
CAWTSGYNEQFF,TGTGCCTGGACTAGCGGCTACAATGAGCAGTTCTTC,TRBV30,TRBJ2-1,.,TRBD2
CSPQLGQGYGYTF,TGCAGTCCACAGCTAGGACAGGGTTATGGCTACACCTTC,TRBV20-1,TRBJ1-2,.,TRBD1
CASSEVGPYGYTF,TGCGCCAGCAGCGAGGTGGGACCCTATGGCTACACCTTC,TRBV5-1,TRBJ1-2,few,.
CASSGPVWDGTEAFF,TGTGCCAGCAGTGGACCAGTATGGGACGGCACTGAAGCTTTCTTT,TRBV25-1,TRBJ1-1,.,.
CASSLTSGGNTEAFF,TGTGCCAGCAGCCTCACATCCGGTGGGAACACTGAAGCTTTCTTT,TRBV7-3,TRBJ1-1,.,.
CASSTGTPDTQYF,TGTGCCAGCAGCACCGGGACACCAGATACGCAGTATTTT,TRBV11-2,TRBJ2-3,few,.
CASGFSGGVTDTQYF,TGCGCCAGCGGATTCAGCGGGGGAGTCACAGATACGCAGTATTTT,TRBV5-1,TRBJ2-3,.,TRBD2
CASSSRAAGGRNTQYF,TGTGCCAGCAGTTCACGGGCGGCGGGGGGGCGGAATACGCAGTATTTT,TRBV7-2,TRBJ2-3,.,TRBD2
CASSPRTGENTEAFF,TGCGCCAGCAGCCCCCGGACAGGGGAGAACACTGAAGCTTTCTTT,TRBV5-1,TRBJ1-1,many,TRBD1
CASSPTPGQLTF,TGTGCCAGCAGCCCAACTCCGGGACAGTTAACCTTC,TRBV7-3,TRBJ1-2,.,TRBD1
CSAAPGTGVSFGNQPQHF,TGCAGTGCCGCCCCTGGGACAGGCGTTAGTTTTGGCAATCAGCCCCAGCATTTT,TRBV20-1,TRBJ1-5,.,TRBD1
CASSATTGETSYNEQFF,TGTGCCAGCAGTGCGACCACAGGGGAAACCTCCTACAATGAGCAGTTCTTC,TRBV12-3/TRBV12-4,TRBJ2-1,.,TRBD1
CASSVVETSNEQFF,TGTGCCAGCAGCGTAGTTGAGACTAGCAATGAGCAGTTCTTC,TRBV9,TRBJ2-1,.,.
CASSLGGLMGGYNEQFF,TGTGCCAGCAGCTTAGGGGGACTAATGGGGGGGTACAATGAGCAGTTCTTC,TRBV7-8,TRBJ2-1,.,TRBD2